A single sample is the source of the 30 T cell receptor beta chains below, sequenced in a study of shared clonotypes between healthy human individuals. Some clones are missing from TCRdb's copy, which holds only in-frame ones; the method was immunoSEQ multiplex PCR. Found here are some 740,000 clones, 80% to 95% of them singletons; the top ten hold 24%. Selected positively for CCR7 and CD45RO-negative, naive CD8 cells excluded terminally differentiated effector memory CD45RA+ cells. The sample taken for sequencing was naive CD8+ T cells sorted from blood. These receptors were collected from a man younger than 40 in good health.

The count of this clone is one. The J gene is TRBJ2-7, the V gene TRBV2, with D possibly TRBD2 on 5 matching bases. CDR1 SNHLY and CDR2 FYNNEI come from the germline V gene. There are 15 residues in the CDR3. Trimming took 6 bases from V and 2 from J, leaving 17 bases between them. CDR3 loop: CASRSSRGKPYEQYF. CDR3 sequence (DNA): TGTGCCAGCAGGTCGAGCAGAGGGAAGCCCTACGAGCAGTACTTC. The variable domain in full, completed from reference TRBV2 and TRBJ2-7, reads EPEVTQTPSHQVTQMGQEVILRCVPISNHLYFYWYRQILGQKVEFLVSFYNNEISEKSEIFDDQFSVERPDGSNFTLKIRSTKLEDSAMYFCASRSSRGKPYEQYFGPGTRLTVT.

V usage is TRBV5-6 and J usage is TRBJ2-3; TRBD1 matches at 10 bases. This CDR3 contains 17 residues. V lost 0 bases and J lost 2; bases outside the gene matches: 6. The germline gives CDR1 SGHDT, CDR2 YYEEEE. In DNA form, the CDR3 reads TGTGCCAGCAGCTTGGGGCTGACAGGGGGCCCCACAGATACGCAGTATTTT. Protein sequence: CASSLGLTGGPTDTQYF.

The chain links TRBV7-8 to TRBJ2-7, with D unresolved. The CDR3 loop spans 13 amino acids. In germline, CDR1 is SGHVS, CDR2 FQNEAQ. V was trimmed by 1 base and J by 3 bases, leaving 7 bases between them. CDR3 nucleotide sequence: TGTGCCAGCAGCTTAGAACCCCGCTACGAGCAGTACTTC. It encodes CASSLEPRYEQYF.

In its sample, this clone was seen once. The chain is built from TRBV7-9 and TRBJ1-2, with unresolved D. This CDR3 is built from 15 residues. Trimming cost V 4 bases and J 3 bases, with 15 bases left between them. Germline V gene lookup returns CDR1 SEHNR and CDR2 FQNEAQ (reference sequence). The CDR3 nucleotides are TGTGCCAGCAGCTCGCCGCTGAGGCTGGACTATGGCTACACCTTC. Its protein is CASSSPLRLDYGYTF.

J is TRBJ2-1 and V is TRBV29-1; 8 positions match TRBD2. This CDR3 is built from 13 residues. Germline loops: CDR1 SQVTM, CDR2 ANQGSEA. The trim removed 4 bases at V and 7 bases at J, leaving 6 bases unmatched. The CDR3 protein is CSVGDGGRNEQFF. CDR3 sequence (DNA): TGCAGCGTTGGGGACGGCGGGAGGAATGAGCAGTTCTTC.

This clone was found once. The V call is TRBV13, the J call TRBJ2-1; TRBD2 matches 8 bases. With 3 bases clipped from V and 8 bases from J, the junction kept 12 bases outside the gene matches. The CDR3 sequence is 16 residues long. In germline, CDR1 is PRHDT, CDR2 FYEKMQ (reference sequence). In DNA form, the CDR3 reads TGTGCCAGCAGCTTTTCGACAAGCGGGAGTCCGCATGAGCAGTTCTTC. Residues: CASSFSTSGSPHEQFF.

This chain links TRBV28 with TRBJ2-3; D may correspond to TRBD1 or TRBD2 (5 bases each). CDR1 is MDHEN and CDR2 is SYDVKM in the germline V gene. The CDR3 has 16 amino acids. V was cut by 2 bases and J by 6 bases, with 18 bases left in between. As DNA, the CDR3 is TGTGCCAGCAGTTTAAAGGGGAGTTACTCAAGGGATACGCAGTATTTT. Translating it yields CASSLKGSYSRDTQYF. Based on the CDR3 plus reference TRBV28 and TRBJ2-3, the full variable domain is DVKVTQSSRYLVKRTGEKVFLECVQDMDHENMFWYRQDPGLGLRLIYFSYDVKMKEKGDIPEGYSVSREKKERFSLILESASTNQTSMYLCASSLKGSYSRDTQYFGPGTRLTVL.

The J gene is TRBJ2-7, the V gene TRBV6-1; possible D gene TRBD2, 6 bases. V lost 2 bases and J 2 bases, leaving 13 bases between the germline ends. Germline CDR1 and CDR2: MNHNS and SASEGT. This CDR3 contains 15 residues. CDR3 DNA sequence: TGTGCCAGCAGTGAATTGGGCGGGGCGGCCTACGAGCAGTACTTC. As protein: CASSELGGAAYEQYF.

V gene TRBV9 combines with J gene TRBJ2-3; D may be TRBD1 or TRBD2 (5 bases each). Trimming took 1 base from V and 2 from J, leaving 20 bases between them. In germline, CDR1 is SGDLS, CDR2 YYNGEE. CDR3 length: 18 residues. The chain's CDR3 is CASSVRGAAQATTDTQYF. The CDR3, as DNA: TGTGCCAGCAGCGTAAGAGGGGCGGCTCAAGCCACCACAGATACGCAGTATTTT.

The chain recombines TRBV18 with TRBJ2-4; the match to TRBD1 covers 7 bases. The length of the CDR3 is 15 residues. Looked up from germline, CDR1 is KGHSH and CDR2 is LQKENI. V lost 0 bases to trimming and J lost 9 bases; unmatched junction nucleotides: 8. For the CDR3, the DNA is TGTGCCAGCTCACCACCGGTAGGGGGCGCAGGCATTCAGTACTTC. This codes for CASSPPVGGAGIQYF.

This clone is a singleton in its sample. The chain has TRBV4-1 and TRBJ2-7; D remains ambiguous. Germline values: CDR1 MGHRA, CDR2 YSYEKL. Trimming took 0 bases from V and 2 from J, leaving 11 bases between them. The CDR3 covers 15 residues. The CDR3 spells CASSQDLSTPYEQYF. CDR3 DNA: TGCGCCAGCAGCCAAGATCTTTCGACACCCTACGAGCAGTACTTC.

This sequence joins TRBV4-3 and TRBJ2-1, with TRBD2 as a possible D gene (6 bases). This CDR3 is 14 amino acids long. Germline CDR1 reads LGHNA; CDR2 reads YSLEER. V lost 0 bases to trimming and J lost 8 bases, with 11 bases between them. CDR3 residues: CASSQDDGSDEQFF. Here the CDR3 DNA reads TGCGCCAGCAGCCAAGATGACGGGAGCGATGAGCAGTTCTTC.

This clone was observed a single time. The J gene is TRBJ2-1, the V gene TRBV13; 10 positions agree with TRBD1. Germline loops: CDR1 PRHDT, CDR2 FYEKMQ (reference sequence). V dropped 5 bases and J dropped 8; count of bases not matched to a gene: 12. The CDR3 contains 16 residues. In DNA, the CDR3 is TGTGCCAGCAGCCTCAGGGGACAGGGGACCGGGGATGAGCAGTTCTTC. Its protein is CASSLRGQGTGDEQFF.

The V and J genes are TRBV6-5 and TRBJ2-1, with a tentative D call TRBD2 (5 bases). Germline CDR1 and CDR2: MNHEY and SVGAGI. The V end was cut by 10 bases, the J end by 4 bases, with 11 bases between. The CDR3 has 12 amino acids. The CDR3 loop is CATHSGYNEQFF. As DNA, the CDR3 is TGTGCCACCCACAGCGGTTACAATGAGCAGTTCTTC.

V gene TRBV7-2 combines with J gene TRBJ2-7; D gene ambiguous. Deletions cut 2 bases from V and 4 bases from J, with 6 bases between. Germline V lookup: CDR1 SGHTA, CDR2 FQGNSA. This CDR3 contains 12 residues. CDR3 nucleotides: TGTGCCAGCAGCTTATGGCCTTACGAGCAGTACTTC. Residues: CASSLWPYEQYF.

The chain carries TRBV4-1 and TRBJ1-2; 7 bases line up with TRBD1. After removal of 1 base from V and 4 bases from J, the junction contained 6 bases not matched to a gene. Germline CDR1 and CDR2: MGHRA and YSYEKL. The CDR3 runs to 15 residues. CDR3 amino acids: CASSQAQQGIYGYTF. The DNA for the CDR3 is TGCGCCAGCAGCCAAGCACAACAGGGGATCTATGGCTACACCTTC.

The chain combines TRBV5-6 with TRBJ2-7; possible D gene TRBD1, 6 bases. V dropped 3 bases and J dropped 3 bases, with 10 bases sitting between them. Germline loops: CDR1 SGHDT, CDR2 YYEEEE. The CDR3 runs to 13 residues. In DNA, the CDR3 is TGTGCCAGCAGCTACGGGACACTCTACGAGCAGTACTTC. Translating it yields CASSYGTLYEQYF. The full variable domain, in which reference TRBV5-6 and TRBJ2-7 provide the parts outside the CDR3, is DAGVTQSPTHLIKTRGQQVTLRCSPKSGHDTVSWYQQALGQGPQFIFQYYEEEERQRGNFPDRFSGHQFPNYSSELNVNALLLGDSALYLCASSYGTLYEQYFGPGTRLTVT.

The rearrangement joins TRBV6-6 to TRBJ2-1; D is possibly TRBD1 (5 bases). Trimming removed 2 bases from V and 4 bases from J, with 12 bases in between. CDR1 is MNHNY and CDR2 is SVGAGI in the germline V gene (reference sequence). The CDR3 length is 15 residues. CDR3 sequence (DNA): TGTGCCAGCAGTTACCCGGACACAAGGTACAATGAGCAGTTCTTC. It codes for CASSYPDTRYNEQFF.

Comments on this clone: This CDR3 fails to terminate in the conserved phenylalanine or tryptophan, so it likely reflects a read error. The limits of the CDR3 on the DNA are not certain, so only TCRdb's listed CDR3 is given. The chain recombines TRBV7-9 with TRBJ2-7; the D segment call TRBD2 is taken from the table without a DNA check. A total of 12 residues make up the CDR3, ends included. Germline CDR1 is SEHNR and CDR2 is FQNEAQ (reference sequence). The CDR3 reads CASSPDGAERVL.

The chain employs TRBV28 and TRBJ2-3; 7 nucleotides align to TRBD2. V shed 7 bases and J 3 bases; nucleotides not matched to a gene: 7. This CDR3 comprises 14 residues. Per germline, CDR1 MDHEN and CDR2 SYDVKM. The CDR3 DNA reads as TGTGCCAGCAATCGGGACTACGGGACAGATACGCAGTATTTT. Translated: CASNRDYGTDTQYF. The full variable domain, rest sourced from reference TRBV28 and TRBJ2-3, is DVKVTQSSRYLVKRTGEKVFLECVQDMDHENMFWYRQDPGLGLRLIYFSYDVKMKEKGDIPEGYSVSREKKERFSLILESASTNQTSMYLCASNRDYGTDTQYFGPGTRLTVL.

The chain has TRBV4-1 and TRBJ2-2, with 10 bases that match TRBD2. This CDR3 spans 20 amino acids. J gave up 3 bases and V 0 bases, and 13 bases lay outside the gene matches. Per germline, CDR1 MGHRA and CDR2 YSYEKL. CDR3: CASSQDMMASGSGYTGELFF. The CDR3 nucleotides read TGCGCCAGCAGCCAAGATATGATGGCTAGCGGGAGTGGATACACCGGGGAGCTGTTTTTT.

The chain recombines TRBV20-1 with TRBJ1-1, with D unclear. Germline V gives CDR1 DFQATT, CDR2 SNEGSKA (reference sequence). The CDR3 is 11 amino acids. Trimming stripped 3 bases from V and 3 bases from J, with 5 bases between. The CDR3 here is CSASHDTEAFF. The CDR3 coding sequence is TGCAGTGCTAGTCATGACACTGAAGCTTTCTTT.

The chain links TRBV7-3 to TRBJ2-7; D not certain. The CDR3 runs to 13 residues. V shed 4 bases and J shed 5 bases, with 12 bases lying between them. Germline CDR1 SGHTA, CDR2 FQGTGA. This chain's CDR3 is CASSSDAFDEQYF. In DNA, the CDR3 is TGTGCCAGCAGCTCCGACGCCTTCGACGAGCAGTACTTC. Full variable domain (remainder filled in from reference TRBV7-3 and TRBJ2-7): GAGVSQTPSNKVTEKGKYVELRCDPISGHTALYWYRQSLGQGPEFLIYFQGTGAADDSGLPNDRFFAVRPEGSVSTLKIQRTERGDSAVYLCASSSDAFDEQYFGPGTRLTVT.

This sequence joins TRBV19 and TRBJ2-3; 10 bases agree with TRBD2. V was clipped by 1 base and J by 6 bases; unmatched bases: 7. CDR1 is LNHDA and CDR2 is SQIVND in the germline V gene (reference sequence). The CDR3 has 16 residues. The CDR3 nucleotides are TGTGCCAGTAGTATAGTAAGCGGGAGGGCCAGTGATACGCAGTATTTT. It encodes CASSIVSGRASDTQYF.

This chain joins TRBV7-3 and TRBJ2-2; D is undetermined. The CDR3 runs 15 residues. The germline V and J ends were trimmed by 2 bases and 6 bases, with 13 bases remaining between them. CDR1 is SGHTA and CDR2 is FQGTGA in the germline V gene. CDR3 in DNA: TGTGCCAGCAGCTTAGTGGCAGGAAGGGCCGGGGAGCTGTTTTTT. Translated: CASSLVAGRAGELFF.

The rearrangement uses TRBV5-5 and TRBJ2-1, with 9 positions matching TRBD1. The CDR3 runs to 17 residues. With 0 bases clipped from V and 8 bases from J, the junction kept 12 bases outside the gene matches. Germline V lookup: CDR1 SGHKS, CDR2 YYEKEE (reference sequence). The CDR3 DNA sequence: TGTGCCAGCAGCTTGGATATTTTGGGACAGGGAGGCGATGAGCAGTTCTTC. Its protein is CASSLDILGQGGDEQFF.

The chain has TRBV28 and TRBJ2-2, with 7 bases identical to TRBD1. Germline loops: CDR1 MDHEN, CDR2 SYDVKM. Trimming at V came to 6 bases and at J to 6 bases, leaving 4 bases not matched to a gene. This CDR3 region has 13 residues. The CDR3 reads CASSRQGSGELFF. As DNA, the CDR3 is TGTGCCAGCAGCCGACAGGGCTCCGGGGAGCTGTTTTTT.

This clone was counted a few times. The chain is built from TRBV5-4 and TRBJ1-5, with D hard to call. Germline V lookup: CDR1 SGHNT, CDR2 YYREEE (reference sequence). This CDR3 is 13 amino acids long. Trimming took 1 base from V and 6 from J, leaving 8 bases between them. The CDR3 DNA reads as TGTGCCAGCAGCTTGTCTACGAGTCAGCCCCAGCATTTT. Amino acid sequence: CASSLSTSQPQHF.

This clone was found once. The CDR3 reads CASGLGGLAVYNEQFF. CDR3 DNA sequence: TGTGCTAGTGGTTTGGGTGGACTAGCGGTCTACAATGAGCAGTTCTTC. This sequence joins TRBV12-5 and TRBJ2-1, with TRBD2 identical over 10 bases. The CDR3 spans 16 residues. Germline CDR1 LGHNT, CDR2 FRNRAP. V was clipped by 1 base and J by 3 bases; unmatched bases: 3.

The chain links TRBV19 to TRBJ2-1; TRBD2 matches at 15 bases. CDR3 length equals 17 residues. The germline gives CDR1 LNHDA, CDR2 SQIVND (reference sequence). Germline trimming cut 3 bases from V and 4 bases from J; bases unmatched to any gene: 4. The chain's CDR3 is CASSIPGLAGGYNEQFF. The CDR3 bases are TGTGCCAGTAGTATCCCCGGACTAGCGGGAGGGTACAATGAGCAGTTCTTC.